This T cell receptor beta chain was documented in a study of T cells in Graves' hyperthyroidism and ophthalmopathy. Study in general: Peripheral blood was acquired at first diagnosis, ahead of any therapy whatsoever. Findings and caveats of the study: Most clonotypes expanded in thyroid above 0.001 were likewise present in blood.

Amplification yielded TCR beta CDR3 regions, with RNA transcripts as the source. A set of HTBI primers served as the primers for a first-round RT-PCR of the TCR CDR3. TCRdb called the multiplex PCR reads again in MiXCR, with one record for every CDR3 protein. The table includes about 640,000 distinct CDR3 sequences, around 21% detected once. This clonotype was detected ten times or more. The target antigen is unknown. The CDR3 spans 13 residues. Trimming at V came to 6 bases and at J to 7 bases, leaving 6 bases not matched to a gene. Germline lookup yields CDR1 MNHEY and CDR2 SVGEGT. The sequence came from a man aged 25 to 40 with Graves' ophthalmopathy. The V and J genes are TRBV6-2 or TRBV6-3 and TRBJ2-1; the match to TRBD1 covers 7 bases. The sample taken for sequencing was blood. The CDR3 nucleotides are TGTGCCAGCAGAAGACAGGGCTCGAATGAGCAGTTCTTC. Encoded protein: CASRRQGSNEQFF.